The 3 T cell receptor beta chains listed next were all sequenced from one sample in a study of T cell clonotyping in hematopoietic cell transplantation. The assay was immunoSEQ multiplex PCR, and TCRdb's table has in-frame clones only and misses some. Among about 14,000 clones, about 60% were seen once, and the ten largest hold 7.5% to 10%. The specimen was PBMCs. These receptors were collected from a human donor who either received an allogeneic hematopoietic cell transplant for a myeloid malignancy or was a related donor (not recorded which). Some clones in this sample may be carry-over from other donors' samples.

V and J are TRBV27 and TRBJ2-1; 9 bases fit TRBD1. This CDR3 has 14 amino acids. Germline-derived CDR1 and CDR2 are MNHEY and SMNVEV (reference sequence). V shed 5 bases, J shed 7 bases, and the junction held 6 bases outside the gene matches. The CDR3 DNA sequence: TGTGCCAGCAGTCTCCGACAGGGGGGTAATGAGCAGTTCTTC. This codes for CASSLRQGGNEQFF.

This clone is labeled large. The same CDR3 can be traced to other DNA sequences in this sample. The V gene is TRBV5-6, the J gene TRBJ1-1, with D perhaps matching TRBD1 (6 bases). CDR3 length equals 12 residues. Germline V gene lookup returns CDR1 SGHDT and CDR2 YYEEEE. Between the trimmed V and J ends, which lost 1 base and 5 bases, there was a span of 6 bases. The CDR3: CASSLRGTEAFF. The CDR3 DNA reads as TGTGCCAGCAGCTTGAGGGGGACTGAAGCTTTCTTT.

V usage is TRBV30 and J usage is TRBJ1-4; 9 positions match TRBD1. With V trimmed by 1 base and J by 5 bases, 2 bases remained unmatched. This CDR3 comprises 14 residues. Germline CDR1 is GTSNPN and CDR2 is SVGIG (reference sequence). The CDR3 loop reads CAWSAGTGNEKLFF. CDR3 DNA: TGTGCCTGGAGTGCCGGGACAGGGAATGAAAAACTGTTTTTT. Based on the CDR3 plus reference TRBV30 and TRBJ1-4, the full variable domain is SQTIHQWPATLVQPVGSPLSLECTVEGTSNPNLYWYRQAAGRGLQLLFYSVGIGQISSEVPQNLSASRPQDRQFILSSKKLLLSDSGFYLCAWSAGTGNEKLFFGSGTQLSVL.